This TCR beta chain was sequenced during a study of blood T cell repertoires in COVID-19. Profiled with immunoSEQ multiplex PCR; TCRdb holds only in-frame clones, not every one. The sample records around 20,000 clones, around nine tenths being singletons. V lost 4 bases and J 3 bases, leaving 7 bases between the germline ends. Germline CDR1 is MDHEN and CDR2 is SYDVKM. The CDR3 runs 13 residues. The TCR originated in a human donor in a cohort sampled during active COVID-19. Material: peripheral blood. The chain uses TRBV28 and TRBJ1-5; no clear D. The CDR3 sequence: CASSSQPNQPQHF. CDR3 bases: TGTGCCAGCAGTTCACAGCCCAATCAGCCCCAGCATTTT.